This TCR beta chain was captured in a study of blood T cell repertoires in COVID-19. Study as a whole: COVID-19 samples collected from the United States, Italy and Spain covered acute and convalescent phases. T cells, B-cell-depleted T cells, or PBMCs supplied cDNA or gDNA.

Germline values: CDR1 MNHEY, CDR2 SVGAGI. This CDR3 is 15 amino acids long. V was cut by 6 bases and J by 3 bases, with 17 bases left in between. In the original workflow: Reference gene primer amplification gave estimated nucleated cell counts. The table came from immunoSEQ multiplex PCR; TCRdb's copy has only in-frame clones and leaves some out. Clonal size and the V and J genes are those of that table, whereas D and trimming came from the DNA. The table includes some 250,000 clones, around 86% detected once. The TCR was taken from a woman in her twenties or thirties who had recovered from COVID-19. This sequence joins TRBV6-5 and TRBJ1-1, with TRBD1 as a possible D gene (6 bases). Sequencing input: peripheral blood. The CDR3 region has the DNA TGTGCCAGCAGCTCTGGGGGGGCTGTATACACTGAAGCTTTCTTT. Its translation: CASSSGGAVYTEAFF.